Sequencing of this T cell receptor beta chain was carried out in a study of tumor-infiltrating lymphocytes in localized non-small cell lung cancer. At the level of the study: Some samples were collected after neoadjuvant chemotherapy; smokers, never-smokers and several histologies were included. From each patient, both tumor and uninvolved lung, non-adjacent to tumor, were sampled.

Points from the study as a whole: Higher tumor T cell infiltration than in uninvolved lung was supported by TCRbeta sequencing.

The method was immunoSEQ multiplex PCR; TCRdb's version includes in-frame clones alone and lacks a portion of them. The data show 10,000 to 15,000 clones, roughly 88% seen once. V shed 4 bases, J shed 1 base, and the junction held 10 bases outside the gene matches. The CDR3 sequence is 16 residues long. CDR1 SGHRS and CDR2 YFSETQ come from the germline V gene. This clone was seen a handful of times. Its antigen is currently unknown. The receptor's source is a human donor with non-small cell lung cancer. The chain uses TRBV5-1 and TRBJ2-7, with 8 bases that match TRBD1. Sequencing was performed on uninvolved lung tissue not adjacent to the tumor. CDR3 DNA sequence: TGCGCCAGCAGCCCGGCAGGGGGCGCGGGTTCCTACGAGCAGTACTTC. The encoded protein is CASSPAGGAGSYEQYF. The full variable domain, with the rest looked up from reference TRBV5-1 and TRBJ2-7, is KAGVTQTPRYLIKTRGQQVTLSCSPISGHRSVSWYQQTPGQGLQFLFEYFSETQRNKGNFPGRFSGRQFSNSRSEMNVSTLELGDSALYLCASSPAGGAGSYEQYFGPGTRLTVT.